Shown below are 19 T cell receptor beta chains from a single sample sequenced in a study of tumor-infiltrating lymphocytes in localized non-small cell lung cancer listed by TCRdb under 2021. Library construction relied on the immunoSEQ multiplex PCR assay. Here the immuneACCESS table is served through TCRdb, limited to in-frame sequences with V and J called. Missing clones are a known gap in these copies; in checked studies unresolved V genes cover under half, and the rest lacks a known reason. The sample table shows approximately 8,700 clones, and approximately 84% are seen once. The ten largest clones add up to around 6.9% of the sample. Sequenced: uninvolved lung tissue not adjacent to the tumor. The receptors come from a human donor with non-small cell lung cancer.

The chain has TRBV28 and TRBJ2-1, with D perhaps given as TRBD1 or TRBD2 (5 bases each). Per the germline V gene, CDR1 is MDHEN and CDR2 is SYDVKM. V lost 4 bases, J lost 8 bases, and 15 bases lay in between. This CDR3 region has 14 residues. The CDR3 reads CASSYGTYGDEQFF. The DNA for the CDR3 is TGTGCCAGCAGTTACGGGACCTACGGCGATGAGCAGTTCTTC.

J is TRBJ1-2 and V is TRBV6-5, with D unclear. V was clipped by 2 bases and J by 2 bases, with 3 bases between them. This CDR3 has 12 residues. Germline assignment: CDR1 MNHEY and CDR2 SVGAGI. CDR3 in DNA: TGTGCCAGCAGTTACGCGAACTATGGCTACACCTTC. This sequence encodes CASSYANYGYTF.

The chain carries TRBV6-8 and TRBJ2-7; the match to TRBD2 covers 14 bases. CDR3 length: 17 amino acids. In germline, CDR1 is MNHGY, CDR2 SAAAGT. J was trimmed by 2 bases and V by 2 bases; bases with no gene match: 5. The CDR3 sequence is CASSYGTSGRGPYEQYF. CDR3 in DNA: TGTGCCAGCAGTTACGGGACTAGCGGGAGAGGGCCCTACGAGCAGTACTTC.

DNA of the CDR3: TGTGCCAGTTCTAGTCTGTCCGGGTCTGGGGCCAACGTCCTGACTTTC. Amino acid sequence: CASSSLSGSGANVLTF. J is TRBJ2-6 and V is TRBV19; no definite D call. This CDR3 is built from 16 residues. The germline V and J ends were trimmed by 8 bases and 1 base, with 15 bases remaining between them. Germline CDR1 is LNHDA and CDR2 is SQIVND (reference sequence).

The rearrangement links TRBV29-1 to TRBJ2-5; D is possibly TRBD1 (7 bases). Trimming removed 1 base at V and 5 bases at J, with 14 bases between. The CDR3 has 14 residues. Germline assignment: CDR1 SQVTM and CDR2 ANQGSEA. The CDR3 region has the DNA TGCAGCGTTGAAGGGGTACAGGGGAGGGAGACCCAGTACTTC. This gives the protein CSVEGVQGRETQYF.

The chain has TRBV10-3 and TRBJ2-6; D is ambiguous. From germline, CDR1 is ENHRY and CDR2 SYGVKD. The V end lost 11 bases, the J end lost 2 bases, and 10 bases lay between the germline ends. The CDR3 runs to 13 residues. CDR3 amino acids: CASAEAGANVLTF. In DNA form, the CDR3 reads TGTGCCTCGGCCGAGGCTGGGGCCAACGTCCTGACTTTC.

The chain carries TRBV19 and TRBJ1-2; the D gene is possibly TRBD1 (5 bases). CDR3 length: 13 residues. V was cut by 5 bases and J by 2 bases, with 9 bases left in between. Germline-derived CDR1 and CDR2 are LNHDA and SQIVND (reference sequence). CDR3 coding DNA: TGTGCCAGTAGTTTCAGGGCCAACTATGGCTACACCTTC. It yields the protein CASSFRANYGYTF.

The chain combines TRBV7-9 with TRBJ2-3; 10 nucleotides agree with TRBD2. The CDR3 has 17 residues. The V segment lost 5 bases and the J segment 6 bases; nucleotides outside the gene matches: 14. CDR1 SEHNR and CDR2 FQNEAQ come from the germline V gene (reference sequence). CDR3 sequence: CASSPDPAGGPHDTQYF. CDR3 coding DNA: TGTGCCAGCAGCCCCGATCCAGCGGGAGGGCCCCACGATACGCAGTATTTT.

The CDR3, as DNA: TGCGCCAGCAGCGCAGACCCGCCGCCCACAGATACGCAGTATTTT. It yields the protein CASSADPPPTDTQYF. The chain is built from TRBV5-1 and TRBJ2-3; no firm D call. CDR3 length: 15 residues. Germline V gene data show CDR1 as SGHRS and CDR2 as YFSETQ. The ends were cut back, 4 bases at V and 2 bases at J, with 14 bases in the middle.

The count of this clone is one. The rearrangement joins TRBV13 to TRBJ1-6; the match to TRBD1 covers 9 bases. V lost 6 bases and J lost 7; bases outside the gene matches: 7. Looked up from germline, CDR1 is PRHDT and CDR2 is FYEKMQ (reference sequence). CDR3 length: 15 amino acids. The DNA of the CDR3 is TGTGCCAGCAGATCCCTAGGACAGGGGAATTCACCCCTCCACTTT. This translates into CASRSLGQGNSPLHF.

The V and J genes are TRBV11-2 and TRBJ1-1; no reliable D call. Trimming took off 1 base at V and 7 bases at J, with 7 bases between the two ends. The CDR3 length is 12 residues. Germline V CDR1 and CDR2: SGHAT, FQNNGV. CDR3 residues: CASSLGYSEAFF. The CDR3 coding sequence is TGTGCCAGCAGCTTAGGATACAGTGAAGCTTTCTTT.

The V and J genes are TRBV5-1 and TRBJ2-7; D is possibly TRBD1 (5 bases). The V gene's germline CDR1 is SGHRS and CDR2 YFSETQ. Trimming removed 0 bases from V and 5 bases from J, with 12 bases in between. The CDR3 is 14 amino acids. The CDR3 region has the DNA TGCGCCAGCAGCTTGGTCGGGCAGGGCCACGAGCAGTACTTC. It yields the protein CASSLVGQGHEQYF.

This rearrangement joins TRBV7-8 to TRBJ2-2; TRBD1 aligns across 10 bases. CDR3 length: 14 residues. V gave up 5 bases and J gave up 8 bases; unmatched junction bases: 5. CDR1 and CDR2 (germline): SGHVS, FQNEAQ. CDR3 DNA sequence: TGTGCCAGCAGCCGACAGGGGGCGGTGGGGGAGCTGTTTTTT. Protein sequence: CASSRQGAVGELFF.

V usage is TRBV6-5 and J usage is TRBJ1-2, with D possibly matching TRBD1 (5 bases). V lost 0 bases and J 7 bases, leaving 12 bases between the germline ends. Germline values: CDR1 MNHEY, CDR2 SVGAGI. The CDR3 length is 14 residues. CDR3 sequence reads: CASSYSSQRGGYTF. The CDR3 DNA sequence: TGTGCCAGCAGTTACTCGAGCCAGAGGGGTGGCTACACCTTC.

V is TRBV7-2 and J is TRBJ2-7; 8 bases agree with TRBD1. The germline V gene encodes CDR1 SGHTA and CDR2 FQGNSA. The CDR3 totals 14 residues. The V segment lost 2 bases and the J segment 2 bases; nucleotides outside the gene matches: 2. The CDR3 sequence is CASSLQGATYEQYF. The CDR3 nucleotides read TGTGCCAGCAGCTTACAGGGGGCCACCTACGAGCAGTACTTC.

In DNA form, the CDR3 reads TGTGCCAGCAGTCTAGCTTTCAATGAGCAGTTCTTC. Its translation is CASSLAFNEQFF. This chain joins TRBV6-5 and TRBJ2-1; perhaps TRBD2 as D (5 bases). This CDR3 is 12 amino acids long. Looked up from germline, CDR1 is MNHEY and CDR2 is SVGAGI. Trimming pared 5 bases from V and 6 bases from J, leaving 8 bases between.

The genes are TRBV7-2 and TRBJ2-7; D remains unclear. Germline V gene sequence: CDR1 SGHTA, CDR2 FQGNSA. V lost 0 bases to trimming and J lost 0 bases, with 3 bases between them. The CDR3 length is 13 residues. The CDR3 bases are TGTGCCAGCAGCTTAGCCTTCTCCTACGAGCAGTACTTC. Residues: CASSLAFSYEQYF.

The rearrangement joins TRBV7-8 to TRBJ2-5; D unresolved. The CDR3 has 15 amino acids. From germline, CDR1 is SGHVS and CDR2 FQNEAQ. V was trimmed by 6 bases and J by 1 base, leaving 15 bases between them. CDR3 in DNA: TGTGCCAGCAGACTTCTGGGTCTAGTCCAAGAGACCCAGTACTTC. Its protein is CASRLLGLVQETQYF.

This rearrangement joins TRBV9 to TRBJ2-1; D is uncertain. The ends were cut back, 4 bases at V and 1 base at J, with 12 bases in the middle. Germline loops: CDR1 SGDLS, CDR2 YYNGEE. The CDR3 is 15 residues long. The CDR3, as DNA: TGTGCCAGCAGCCCCCAGAGCGAGTCCTACAATGAGCAGTTCTTC. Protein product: CASSPQSESYNEQFF.